These 9 T cell receptor beta chains came from one sample sequenced in a study of blood T cell repertoires in COVID-19. Libraries were prepared by immunoSEQ multiplex PCR; TCRdb keeps only in-frame clonotypes and omits some of them. Among 350,000 to 450,000 clones listed, more than 70% were seen once. Material: PBMCs or T cells enriched from blood (not recorded which). These receptors originate from a woman aged 18-30 years who had been exposed to COVID-19.

The rearrangement links TRBV19 to TRBJ1-2; D perhaps matches TRBD1 (5 bases). V was pared by 3 bases and J by 6 bases, with 14 bases between. The CDR3 spans 14 residues. CDR1 LNHDA and CDR2 SQIVND come from the germline V gene (reference sequence). The CDR3 nucleotides are TGTGCCAGTAGTATCAAGTCAGGGACTGATGGCTACACCTTC. Translated, it gives CASSIKSGTDGYTF.

The J gene is TRBJ2-7, the V gene TRBV2; TRBD1 matches 7 bases. CDR1 is SNHLY, CDR2 FYNNEI, per germline. With V trimmed by 8 bases and J by 2 bases, 3 bases remained unmatched. The CDR3 extends over 12 amino acids. In DNA, the CDR3 is TGTGCCAGCCTCAGGGGGACCTACGAGCAGTACTTC. This sequence encodes CASLRGTYEQYF.

The chain has TRBV28 and TRBJ2-1, with D maybe TRBD1 (5 bases). This CDR3 has 15 amino acids. The V and J ends lost 6 bases and 10 bases respectively, with 22 bases between them. The germline V gene has CDR1 MDHEN and CDR2 SYDVKM. Here the CDR3 reads CASSPQGEVVGEQFF. The CDR3 nucleotides read TGTGCCAGCAGCCCGCAGGGTGAGGTCGTCGGAGAGCAGTTCTTC.

The chain couples TRBV9 to TRBJ2-5, with 7 bases matching TRBD2. CDR1 SGDLS and CDR2 YYNGEE come from the germline V gene. The CDR3 runs 15 residues. V gave up 3 bases and J gave up 1 base; unmatched junction bases: 6. The CDR3 region has the DNA TGTGCCAGCAGCGCCCGGGACTACTCCCAAGAGACCCAGTACTTC. This translates into CASSARDYSQETQYF.

The chain has TRBV4-1 and TRBJ1-6; no firm D call. V lost 1 base to trimming and J lost 0 bases, with 7 bases between them. This CDR3 is 16 amino acids long. From germline, CDR1 is MGHRA and CDR2 YSYEKL. CDR3 protein: CASSQVPSSYNSPLHF. CDR3 nucleotides: TGCGCCAGCAGCCAAGTTCCGAGCTCCTATAATTCACCCCTCCACTTT.

V is TRBV7-2 and J is TRBJ1-6; D is unclear. The CDR3 consists of 14 residues. The V end was cut by 3 bases, the J end by 14 bases, with 17 bases between. CDR1 SGHTA and CDR2 FQGNSA come from the germline V gene. CDR3 coding DNA: TGTGCCAGCAGCTTTTATCAGGCGGAGGAAGCCCTCCACTTT. Its protein is CASSFYQAEEALHF.

The chain is built from TRBV3-1 (or the pseudogene TRBV3-2) and TRBJ2-7; perhaps TRBD2 as D (6 bases). V was pared by 4 bases and J by 2 bases, with 12 bases between. There are 14 residues in the CDR3. Germline CDR1 and CDR2: LGHDT and YNNKEL (reference sequence). The CDR3, as DNA: TGTGCCAGCAGCCTAGCGGTGGGAACCTACGAGCAGTACTTC. It specifies CASSLAVGTYEQYF.

V and J are TRBV7-9 and TRBJ1-5; a possible D gene is TRBD1 (5 bases). From germline, CDR1 is SEHNR and CDR2 FQNEAQ (reference sequence). With 3 bases removed from V and 9 bases from J, the gap between germline ends came to 15 bases. The CDR3 length is 14 residues. As DNA, the CDR3 is TGTGCCAGCAGCTTGCAAGGGGATGCTGGGCCCCAGCATTTT. It is translated as CASSLQGDAGPQHF.

This clone was seen ten or more times. V and J are TRBV4-1 and TRBJ2-5; possible D gene TRBD2, 6 bases. There are 14 residues in the CDR3. Germline V gene lookup returns CDR1 MGHRA and CDR2 YSYEKL. Trimming stripped 5 bases from V and 1 base from J, with 11 bases between. The CDR3 is CASSSRERQETQYF. DNA for the CDR3: TGCGCCAGCAGCTCCCGGGAGCGCCAAGAGACCCAGTACTTC.